This T cell receptor (beta chain) was sequenced during a study of OX40 agonist ivuxolimab in advanced cancers. The study's findings and limits: Certain nonresponding patients likewise had low normalized T-cell clonal expansion.

Assay: immunoSEQ multiplex PCR; the TCRdb copy retains only in-frame clones and omits some. The sample lists some 70,000 clones, roughly 84% occurring once. A note on this clone: Its specificity is unknown.

CDR1 is LNHDA, CDR2 SQIVND, per germline (reference sequence). The CDR3 totals 15 residues. The ends were cut back, 1 base at V and 8 bases at J, with 14 bases in the middle. The chain employs TRBV19 and TRBJ1-4; D gene ambiguous. Sequenced material: CD4+ or CD8+ T cells sorted from blood, taken in a trial of the OX40 agonist ivuxolimab. This receptor was taken from an adult with an advanced solid tumor such as melanoma, head and neck, liver or kidney cancer. CDR3 DNA sequence: TGTGCCAGTAGTATAGGTCAGGTGAGAGAAGAAAAACTGTTTTTT. Its protein is CASSIGQVREEKLFF.